Sequencing of this TCR beta chain was carried out in a study of beta chain features in type 1 diabetes. Concerning this clone itself: What it recognizes is unknown.

Of the isolated RNA, all was reverse transcribed, and so the sequenced material was expressed TCRB transcripts. Profiling relied on immunoSEQ multiplex PCR, and the TCRdb table lists in-frame clones only, not all of them. The table shows 300,000 to 350,000 clones, with less than 15% occurring only once. Populations isolated by sorting all had purity greater than 95%. Study-level points and caveats: VDJ junctions in type 1 diabetes patients carried more deletions and fewer insertions. Comparison showed that naive, central memory and Treg TCRB repertoires appeared more similar among patients than among healthy donors. Shorter TCRB CDR3s, moderately but significantly so, marked every one of the four CD4+ subsets in Type 1 diabetes patients.

Germline V lookup: CDR1 SGHNT, CDR2 YYREEE (reference sequence). The ends lost 4 bases at V and 6 bases at J; junction bases unmatched: 5. The CDR3 is 14 residues long. The origin of this receptor is a woman aged 18-29 years with type 1 diabetes. Sequencing was performed on naive CD4+ T cells from blood. This rearrangement joins TRBV5-4 to TRBJ1-4; the match to TRBD1 covers 8 bases. The CDR3 reads CASSQVDRDEKLFF. The CDR3 coding sequence is TGTGCCAGCAGCCAAGTGGACAGGGATGAAAAACTGTTTTTT. The full variable domain, with the rest looked up from reference TRBV5-4 and TRBJ1-4, is ETGVTQSPTHLIKTRGQQVTLRCSSQSGHNTVSWYQQALGQGPQFIFQYYREEENGRGNFPPRFSGLQFPNYSSELNVNALELDDSALYLCASSQVDRDEKLFFGSGTQLSVL.